This T cell receptor beta chain was retrieved from a study of T-cell reconstitution after alpha-beta-depleted transplantation in children. The study, taken as a whole, reports: Surviving thymic progenitors and recipient T cells were the source of high TCRbeta diversity at day 60 in some patients. Newly generated T cells supplied most T-cell counts and diversity one year post-transplant. At around two months after transplant, the alpha-beta T cells were reportedly derived from several hundred expanded clones that came from non-depleted graft cells.

As for this clonotype: Its cognate antigen is unknown.

The CDR3 contains 17 residues. Looked up from germline, CDR1 is MNHEY and CDR2 is SVGEGT. The ends lost 0 bases at V and 5 bases at J; junction bases unmatched: 10. The library targeted TCRbeta and was prepared with unique molecular identifiers. TCRdb ran MiXCR on the PCR reads and lists one entry per CDR3 protein. The repertoire has some 290,000 distinct CDR3 sequences, approximately 23% of them found once; the top ten carry roughly 9.8%. The chain is built from TRBV6-2 or TRBV6-3 and TRBJ2-5; TRBD2 agrees at 9 bases. Source: PBMCs, mostly from graft donor cells, taken 180 days after TCRalphabeta/CD19-depleted stem cell transplant. The sequence derives from a male patient aged 10 to 17 who had a stem cell transplant for acute lymphoblastic leukemia, so the T cells may come from the graft donor. The CDR3 here is CASSYSRLAGIRETQYF. As DNA, the CDR3 is TGTGCCAGCAGTTACTCGCGTCTAGCGGGAATCAGGGAGACCCAGTACTTC.